This TCR beta chain emerged from a study of monozygotic twins with inflammatory bowel disease. The germline V gene encodes CDR1 SGDLS and CDR2 YYNGEE. This CDR3 has 15 residues. Note on this clonotype: Its target is not known.

General study findings and limits: Limited statistical power may explain no repertoire similarity difference between concordant and discordant twins.

After re-calling the 5' RACE reads, TCRdb lists one entry per CDR3 protein, DNA absent. This sample's table has some 99,000 distinct CDR3 sequences. The origin of this receptor is a human donor with ulcerative colitis or Crohn's disease, or a healthy co-twin of an affected twin (not recorded which). The chain uses TRBV9 and TRBJ1-1; TCRdb reports TRBD1, a call that lacks DNA to check it against. Sequenced sample: blood. The chain's CDR3 is CASSAGTGDNTEAFF.